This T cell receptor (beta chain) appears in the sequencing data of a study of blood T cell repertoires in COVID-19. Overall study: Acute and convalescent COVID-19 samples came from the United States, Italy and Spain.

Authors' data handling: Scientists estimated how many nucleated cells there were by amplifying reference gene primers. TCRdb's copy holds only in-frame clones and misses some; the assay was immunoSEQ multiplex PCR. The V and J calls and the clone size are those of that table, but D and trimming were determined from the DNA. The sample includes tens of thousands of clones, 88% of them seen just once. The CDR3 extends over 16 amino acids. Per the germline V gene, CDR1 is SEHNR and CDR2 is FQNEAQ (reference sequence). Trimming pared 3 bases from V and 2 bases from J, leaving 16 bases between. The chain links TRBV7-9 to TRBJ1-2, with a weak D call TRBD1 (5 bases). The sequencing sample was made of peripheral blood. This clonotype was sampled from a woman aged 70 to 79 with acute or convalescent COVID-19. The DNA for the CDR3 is TGTGCCAGCAGCTTCGGGGGGAGGGGAAGCAACTATGGCTACACCTTC. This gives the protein CASSFGGRGSNYGYTF.